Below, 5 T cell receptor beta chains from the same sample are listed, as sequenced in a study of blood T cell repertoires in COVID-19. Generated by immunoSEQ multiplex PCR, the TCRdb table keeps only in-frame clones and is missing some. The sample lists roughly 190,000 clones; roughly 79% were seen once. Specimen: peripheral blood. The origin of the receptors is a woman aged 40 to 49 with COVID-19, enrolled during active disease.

The CDR3 loop reads CASSYNRNTEAFF. The CDR3 DNA reads as TGTGCCAGCAGCTACAACAGGAACACTGAAGCTTTCTTT. This chain uses TRBV5-4 with TRBJ1-1, with no clear D. Trimming cost V 3 bases and J 1 base, with 7 bases left between them. The CDR3 contains 13 residues. CDR1 and CDR2 (germline): SGHNT, YYREEE (reference sequence).

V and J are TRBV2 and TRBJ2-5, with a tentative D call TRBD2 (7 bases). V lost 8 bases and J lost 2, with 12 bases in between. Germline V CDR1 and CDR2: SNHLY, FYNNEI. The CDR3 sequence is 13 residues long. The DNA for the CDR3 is TGTGCCAGCGGGAGGGGGGAACAAGAGACCCAGTACTTC. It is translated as CASGRGEQETQYF.

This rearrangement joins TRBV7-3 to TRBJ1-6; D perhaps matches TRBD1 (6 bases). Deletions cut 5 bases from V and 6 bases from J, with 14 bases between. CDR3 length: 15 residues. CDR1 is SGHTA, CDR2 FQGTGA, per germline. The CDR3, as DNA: TGTGCCAGCAGCCCGGGGGGACAACCTAATTCACCCCTCCACTTT. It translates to CASSPGGQPNSPLHF.

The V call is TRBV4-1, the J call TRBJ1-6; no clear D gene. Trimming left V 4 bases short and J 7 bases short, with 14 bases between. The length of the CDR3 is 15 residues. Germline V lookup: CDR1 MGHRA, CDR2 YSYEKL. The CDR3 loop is CASSPVSGPNSPLHF. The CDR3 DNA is TGCGCCAGCAGCCCGGTTTCAGGCCCAAATTCACCCCTCCACTTT.

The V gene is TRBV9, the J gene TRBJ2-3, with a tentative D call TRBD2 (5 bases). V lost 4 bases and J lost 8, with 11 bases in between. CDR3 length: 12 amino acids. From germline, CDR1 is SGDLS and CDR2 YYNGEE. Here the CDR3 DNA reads TGTGCCAGCAGCCTCAACGAGGGTACGCAGTATTTT. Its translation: CASSLNEGTQYF.